Listed below are T cell receptor beta chains from one sample, sequenced in a study of cytomegalovirus exposure and HLA in healthy donors. Only in-frame clones appear in the TCRdb table, and some are missing; sequencing was by immunoSEQ multiplex PCR. The sample yields about 130,000 clones, roughly 79% seen once. Sequencing was done on a sample of PBMCs. These receptors all come from a woman aged 18-29 years in good health and CMV-seronegative. The CDR3 runs from the conserved cysteine through the conserved F or W. A D gene is named only where the DNA matches it firmly. Expanded clones get a size class; other rows say once, few or many, or leave the size out.

clone size: .
J gene: TRBJ2-7
V gene: TRBV27
D gene: .
CDR3 protein: CASSTPGLSSYEQYF
CDR3 DNA: TGTGCCAGCAGTACACCGGGACTGAGTAGCTACGAGCAGTACTTC

clone size: .
J gene: TRBJ1-2
V gene: TRBV7-6
D gene: .
CDR3 protein: CASSQGGNGYTF
CDR3 DNA: TGTGCCAGCAGCCAGGGCGGGAATGGCTACACCTTC

clone size: once
J gene: TRBJ1-2
V gene: TRBV18
D gene: TRBD1
CDR3 protein: CASSPERQGSGYTF
CDR3 DNA: TGTGCCAGCTCACCTGAAAGACAGGGCTCGGGCTACACCTTC

clone size: .
J gene: TRBJ1-1
V gene: TRBV30
D gene: .
CDR3 protein: CAWISVNTEAFF
CDR3 DNA: TGTGCCTGGATTTCTGTGAACACTGAAGCTTTCTTT

clone size: few
J gene: TRBJ1-5
V gene: TRBV7-8
D gene: .
CDR3 protein: CASSLAPQGFQPQHF
CDR3 DNA: TGTGCCAGCAGCTTAGCGCCTCAGGGCTTTCAGCCCCAGCATTTT

clone size: once
J gene: TRBJ1-1
V gene: TRBV19
D gene: TRBD1
CDR3 protein: CASSLKGARGTEAFF
CDR3 DNA: TGTGCCAGTAGTCTCAAGGGGGCGCGAGGCACTGAAGCTTTCTTT

clone size: .
J gene: TRBJ2-3
V gene: TRBV11-2
D gene: TRBD2
CDR3 protein: CASSFGTSGRDTQYF
CDR3 DNA: TGTGCCAGCAGCTTCGGGACTAGCGGCAGGGATACGCAGTATTTT

clone size: once
J gene: TRBJ2-5
V gene: TRBV29-1
D gene: .
CDR3 protein: CSVVEGSVGETQYF
CDR3 DNA: TGCAGCGTTGTGGAGGGGAGCGTCGGAGAGACCCAGTACTTC

clone size: .
J gene: TRBJ1-1
V gene: TRBV7-9
D gene: TRBD1
CDR3 protein: CASSPHQGALGTEAFF
CDR3 DNA: TGTGCCAGCAGCCCCCACCAGGGGGCGCTGGGCACTGAAGCTTTCTTT

clone size: .
J gene: TRBJ2-3
V gene: TRBV30
D gene: .
CDR3 protein: CAWSPLPDTQYF
CDR3 DNA: TGTGCCTGGAGTCCCCTCCCAGATACGCAGTATTTT

clone size: .
J gene: TRBJ2-5
V gene: TRBV7-6
D gene: TRBD1
CDR3 protein: CASSLEGTVHETQYF
CDR3 DNA: TGTGCCAGCAGCTTAGAAGGGACAGTCCACGAGACCCAGTACTTC

clone size: .
J gene: TRBJ1-1
V gene: TRBV18
D gene: .
CDR3 protein: CASSPQEASEAFF
CDR3 DNA: TGTGCCAGCTCACCACAGGAGGCTTCTGAAGCTTTCTTT

clone size: .
J gene: TRBJ1-3
V gene: TRBV30
D gene: .
CDR3 protein: CAWSTWTGNTIYF
CDR3 DNA: TGTGCCTGGTCCACTTGGACAGGAAACACCATATATTTT